What follows are 12 T cell receptor beta chains derived from one specimen sequenced in a study of T cell changes during pregnancy in multiple sclerosis (dated by TCRdb to the late 2010s). Library preparation was by the immunoSEQ multiplex PCR assay. TCRdb mirrors the immuneACCESS table, restricted to in-frame sequences. Some clones are absent from its copies; in checked studies, under half trace to an unresolved V gene, and the reason for the others is unknown. The sample table shows tens of thousands of clones, and roughly 89% are seen once. The ten largest clonotypes hold 0.55% to 0.6% of the sample. The sample here was CD4+ T cells from peripheral blood mononuclear cells, taken in the first trimester of pregnancy. The source of these receptors is a female donor with multiple sclerosis, enrolled in a pregnancy study.

This chain links TRBV11-2 with TRBJ2-4, with D possibly TRBD2 on 6 matching bases. Germline lookup yields CDR1 SGHAT and CDR2 FQNNGV. V lost 1 base and J 3 bases, leaving 19 bases between the germline ends. The CDR3 is 18 amino acids. The CDR3 is CASSLGGLTSGGKNIQYF. The DNA of the CDR3 is TGTGCCAGCAGCTTAGGCGGACTAACAAGTGGAGGCAAAAACATTCAGTACTTC. Using reference TRBV11-2 and TRBJ2-4 for the parts outside the CDR3, the full variable domain is EAGVAQSPRYKIIEKRQSVAFWCNPISGHATLYWYQQILGQGPKLLIQFQNNGVVDDSQLPKDRFSAERLKGVDSTLKIQPAKLEDSAVYLCASSLGGLTSGGKNIQYFGAGTRLSVL.

The CDR3 is CASSSLDRFTDTQYF. The CDR3 DNA reads TGTGCCAGCAGTTCACTGGACAGGTTTACAGATACGCAGTATTTT. The chain is built from TRBV28 and TRBJ2-3; 7 nucleotides agree with TRBD1. Germline V gene sequence: CDR1 MDHEN, CDR2 SYDVKM. There are 15 residues in the CDR3. J lost 3 bases, V lost 4 bases, and 7 bases had no gene match.

The chain joins TRBV5-8 to TRBJ1-5, with D possibly matching TRBD1 (5 bases). The length of the CDR3 is 15 residues. The germline CDR1 and CDR2 sequences are SGHTS and YDEGEE. The V gene lost 0 bases and the J gene lost 2 bases, with 9 bases spanning the gap. CDR3 region: CASSLALQGNQPQHF. Here the CDR3 DNA reads TGTGCCAGCAGCTTGGCCTTACAGGGCAATCAGCCCCAGCATTTT. Drawing the rest from reference TRBV5-8 and TRBJ1-5, the complete variable domain is EAGVTQSPTHLIKTRGQQATLRCSPISGHTSVYWYQQALGLGLQFLLWYDEGEERNRGNFPPRFSGRQFPNYSSELNVNALELEDSALYLCASSLALQGNQPQHFGDGTRLSIL.

V gene TRBV19 combines with J gene TRBJ2-3; 8 nucleotides match TRBD1. V was pared by 9 bases and J by 6 bases, with 2 bases of the junction left unmatched. The CDR3 loop spans 11 amino acids. Germline V gene data show CDR1 as LNHDA and CDR2 as SQIVND (reference sequence). The CDR3: CASNRGDTQYF. For the CDR3, the DNA is TGTGCCAGCAACAGGGGGGATACGCAGTATTTT.

The CDR3 region is CASRGGQDNTEAFF. In nucleotides, the CDR3 is TGTGCCAGCAGAGGGGGACAGGATAACACTGAAGCTTTCTTT. The chain couples TRBV6-6 to TRBJ1-1, with TRBD1 identical over 8 bases. This CDR3 has 14 residues. Germline V gene data show CDR1 as MNHNY and CDR2 as SVGAGI (reference sequence). The ends lost 6 bases at V and 2 bases at J; junction bases unmatched: 5.

The chain carries TRBV9 and TRBJ2-1; D is unresolved. The CDR3 consists of 15 residues. Trimming removed 0 bases at V and 5 bases at J, with 12 bases between. Germline values: CDR1 SGDLS, CDR2 YYNGEE. The CDR3 sequence: CASSVAVEIHNEQFF. The CDR3 nucleotides read TGTGCCAGCAGCGTAGCGGTCGAAATACACAATGAGCAGTTCTTC.

The J gene is TRBJ2-3, the V gene TRBV5-1, with 9 bases identical to TRBD1. V was pared by 4 bases and J by 5 bases, with 5 bases of the junction left unmatched. CDR3 size: 14 residues. The germline gives CDR1 SGHRS, CDR2 YFSETQ. The CDR3 nucleotides read TGCGCCAGCAGCATAGGGACAGGGAGAGATACGCAGTATTTT. Its translation: CASSIGTGRDTQYF.

The table lists this clone with a count of one. J is TRBJ1-5 and V is TRBV7-2; TRBD1 is a possible D gene (5 bases). V lost 1 base and J lost 2, with 12 bases in between. Germline V gives CDR1 SGHTA, CDR2 FQGNSA. The CDR3 runs to 16 residues. The CDR3 DNA follows: TGTGCCAGCAGCTTAGTAGGGGTAGGGGGCAATCAGCCCCAGCATTTT. As protein: CASSLVGVGGNQPQHF.

V usage is TRBV4-1 and J usage is TRBJ2-2; 8 nucleotides line up with TRBD1. Germline V gives CDR1 MGHRA, CDR2 YSYEKL. V lost 4 bases to trimming and J lost 11 bases; unmatched junction nucleotides: 12. CDR3 length equals 15 residues. CDR3 bases: TGCGCCAGCAGCCTACGCTCCGGGACAGGACATGAGCTGTTTTTT. Protein product: CASSLRSGTGHELFF.

This clone was picked up one time. This chain connects TRBV18 to TRBJ2-7, with 12 positions matching TRBD2. CDR1 is KGHSH and CDR2 is LQKENI in the germline V gene. The CDR3 contains 18 residues. With 2 bases clipped from V and 6 bases from J, the junction kept 14 bases outside the gene matches. CDR3 loop: CASSPISLAGGPQGEQYF. CDR3 in DNA: TGTGCCAGCTCACCAATATCGCTAGCGGGAGGGCCTCAGGGCGAGCAGTACTTC. The full variable domain, with the rest looked up from reference TRBV18 and TRBJ2-7, is NAGVMQNPRHLVRRRGQEARLRCSPMKGHSHVYWYRQLPEEGLKFMVYLQKENIIDESGMPKERFSAEFPKEGPSILRIQQVVRGDSAAYFCASSPISLAGGPQGEQYFGPGTRLTVT.

This clone has only a few counts. The chain has TRBV29-1 and TRBJ1-1, with 7 bases aligning to TRBD1. Germline trimming cut 4 bases from V and 3 bases from J; bases unmatched to any gene: 5. CDR1 and CDR2 from the germline V gene are SQVTM and ANQGSEA. This CDR3 comprises 13 residues. The CDR3, as DNA: TGCAGCGTTGGAGGAGGACAGGACACTGAAGCTTTCTTT. Its protein product is CSVGGGQDTEAFF.

V and J are TRBV27 and TRBJ2-7, with TRBD1 matching 7 bases. Germline V CDR1 and CDR2: MNHEY, SMNVEV (reference sequence). V was pared by 5 bases and J by 3 bases, with 16 bases of the junction left unmatched. The CDR3 extends over 17 amino acids. The CDR3 sequence: CASSDLGQRKGDYEQYF. The CDR3 coding sequence is TGTGCCAGCAGTGACTTGGGACAGCGAAAGGGCGACTACGAGCAGTACTTC.